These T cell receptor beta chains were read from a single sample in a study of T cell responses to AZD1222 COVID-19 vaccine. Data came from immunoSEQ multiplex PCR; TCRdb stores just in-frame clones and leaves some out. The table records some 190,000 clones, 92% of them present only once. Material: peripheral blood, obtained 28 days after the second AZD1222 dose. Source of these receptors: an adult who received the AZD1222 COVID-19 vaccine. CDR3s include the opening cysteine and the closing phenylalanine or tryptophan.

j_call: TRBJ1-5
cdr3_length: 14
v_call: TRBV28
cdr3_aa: CASSFQYSNQPQHF

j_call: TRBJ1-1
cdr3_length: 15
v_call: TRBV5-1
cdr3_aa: CASSIRQGASTEAFF

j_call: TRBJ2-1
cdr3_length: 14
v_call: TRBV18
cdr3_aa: CASSPLEGDNEQFF

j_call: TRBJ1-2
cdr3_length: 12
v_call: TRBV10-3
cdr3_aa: CAISGGAWGYTF

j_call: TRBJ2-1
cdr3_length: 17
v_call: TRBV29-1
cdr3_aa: CSVPPGRGEIIGNEQFF

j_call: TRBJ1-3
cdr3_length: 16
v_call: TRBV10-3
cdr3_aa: CAISQMVGGPGNTIYF

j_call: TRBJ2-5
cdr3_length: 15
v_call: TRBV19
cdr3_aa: CASRSLAGGTETQYF

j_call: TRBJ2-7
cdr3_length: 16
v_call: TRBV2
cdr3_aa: CASSEQSVRQGDEQYF

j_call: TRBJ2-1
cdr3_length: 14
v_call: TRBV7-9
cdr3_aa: CASSLVAHANEQFF

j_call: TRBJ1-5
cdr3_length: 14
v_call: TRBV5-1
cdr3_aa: CASSPVGGNQPQHF

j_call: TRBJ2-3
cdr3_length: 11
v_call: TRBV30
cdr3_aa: CAWSRGDTQYF

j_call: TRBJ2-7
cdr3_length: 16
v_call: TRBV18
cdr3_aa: CASAPRLGRSTYEQYF

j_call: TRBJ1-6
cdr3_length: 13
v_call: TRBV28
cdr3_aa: CASSPPLIQPLHF

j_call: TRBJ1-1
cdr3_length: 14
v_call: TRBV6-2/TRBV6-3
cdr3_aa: CASSFGGENTEAFF

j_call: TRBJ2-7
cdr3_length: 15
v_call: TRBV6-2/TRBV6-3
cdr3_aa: CASSYLGGRSYEQYF

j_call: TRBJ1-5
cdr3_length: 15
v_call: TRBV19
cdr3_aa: CASSIRGRRGQPQHF

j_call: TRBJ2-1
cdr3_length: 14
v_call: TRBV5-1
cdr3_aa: CASSVVRPGNEQFF

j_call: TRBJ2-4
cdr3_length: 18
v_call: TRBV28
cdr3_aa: CASSSTSGRGLAKNIQYF

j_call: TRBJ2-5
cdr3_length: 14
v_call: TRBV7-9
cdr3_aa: CASSFRNRQETQYF

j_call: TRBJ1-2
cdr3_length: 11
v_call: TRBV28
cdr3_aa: CASRGDFSYTF

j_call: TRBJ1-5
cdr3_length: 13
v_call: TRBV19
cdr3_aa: CATSGIGNQPQHF